The 9 T cell receptor beta chains below come from one sample, sequenced in a study of OX40 agonist ivuxolimab in advanced cancers. Profiled with immunoSEQ multiplex PCR; TCRdb holds only in-frame clones, not every one. The sample consists of fewer than 35,000 clones, roughly 81% of them appearing once. This sample comprised CD4+ or CD8+ T cells sorted from blood, obtained in a trial of the OX40 agonist ivuxolimab. These receptors came from an adult with an advanced solid tumor such as melanoma, head and neck, liver or kidney cancer.

V usage is TRBV9 and J usage is TRBJ1-3; the D is unclear. The CDR3 contains 17 residues. Per the germline V gene, CDR1 is SGDLS and CDR2 is YYNGEE. Between the trimmed V and J ends, which lost 0 bases and 2 bases, there was a span of 15 bases. This CDR3 is CASSVVGDGSPGNTIYF. The CDR3 coding sequence is TGTGCCAGCAGCGTAGTCGGGGATGGTTCACCTGGAAACACCATATATTTT.

J is TRBJ2-7 and V is TRBV2, with 11 bases identical to TRBD1. Germline V gives CDR1 SNHLY, CDR2 FYNNEI. This CDR3 is 13 amino acids long. J gave up 8 bases and V 11 bases, and 11 bases lay outside the gene matches. CDR3 amino acids: CAGGGGTGGKQYF. CDR3 nucleotide sequence: TGTGCCGGAGGGGGCGGGACAGGGGGTAAGCAGTACTTC.

The V call is TRBV7-6, the J call TRBJ2-2; D is undetermined. Germline V gene data show CDR1 as SGHVS and CDR2 as FNYEAQ. The ends were cut back, 5 bases at V and 7 bases at J, with 11 bases in the middle. The CDR3 runs 13 residues. The CDR3 region is CASSPGPSGELFF. The CDR3 bases are TGTGCCAGCAGCCCCGGCCCAAGCGGGGAGCTGTTTTTT.

The rearrangement uses TRBV7-9 and TRBJ2-5; unclear D gene. V was trimmed by 5 bases and J by 2 bases, leaving 15 bases between them. The germline CDR1 and CDR2 sequences are SEHNR and FQNEAQ (reference sequence). The CDR3 runs to 15 residues. CDR3 DNA: TGTGCCAGCAGCCCACGGACCGGGTCTCAAGAGACCCAGTACTTC. Residues: CASSPRTGSQETQYF.

V gene TRBV7-3 combines with J gene TRBJ2-3; 7 nucleotides align to TRBD1. This CDR3 has 16 amino acids. Germline CDR1 and CDR2: SGHTA and FQGTGA. Trimming cost V 5 bases and J 3 bases; bases outside gene matches: 11. This chain's CDR3 is CASSGGQSLRTDTQYF. The CDR3 DNA sequence: TGTGCCAGCAGCGGGGGACAGTCCCTGAGGACAGATACGCAGTATTTT. Full variable domain (rest looked up from reference TRBV7-3 and TRBJ2-3): GAGVSQTPSNKVTEKGKYVELRCDPISGHTALYWYRQSLGQGPEFLIYFQGTGAADDSGLPNDRFFAVRPEGSVSTLKIQRTERGDSAVYLCASSGGQSLRTDTQYFGPGTRLTVL.

The V and J genes are TRBV2 and TRBJ1-2; D is uncertain. CDR3 length equals 14 residues. The ends were cut back, 2 bases at V and 8 bases at J, with 15 bases in the middle. Germline V gene data show CDR1 as SNHLY and CDR2 as FYNNEI. DNA for the CDR3: TGTGCCAGCAGTGAATTACGGGGTGTAGAGGGCTACACCTTC. It specifies CASSELRGVEGYTF.

The chain is built from TRBV5-1 and TRBJ1-5; 9 bases are a match to TRBD1. J was trimmed by 1 base and V by 3 bases; bases with no gene match: 2. This CDR3 is 15 amino acids long. Germline V gene sequence: CDR1 SGHRS, CDR2 YFSETQ. CDR3 region: CASSSGTGSNQPQHF. CDR3 bases: TGCGCCAGCAGCTCCGGGACAGGGAGCAATCAGCCCCAGCATTTT.

V usage is TRBV27 and J usage is TRBJ1-5; TRBD1 agrees at 10 bases. Trimming took 3 bases from V and 6 from J; bases not matched to a gene: 8. This CDR3 contains 16 residues. Germline loops: CDR1 MNHEY, CDR2 SMNVEV (reference sequence). The CDR3 protein is CASSFLPTGGFQPQHF. The CDR3 DNA reads as TGTGCCAGCAGTTTTCTCCCGACAGGGGGCTTTCAGCCCCAGCATTTT.

J is TRBJ1-1 and V is TRBV7-2; maybe TRBD1 (5 bases). The ends were cut back, 8 bases at V and 5 bases at J, with 15 bases in the middle. The length of the CDR3 is 13 residues. Germline V gene lookup returns CDR1 SGHTA and CDR2 FQGNSA. In nucleotides, the CDR3 is TGTGCCAGCTCCTGGGGGGGGAGTACTGAAGCTTTCTTT. Protein sequence: CASSWGGSTEAFF.